This T cell receptor (beta chain) was documented in a study of response to subunit inactivated influenza vaccine. Study-level results: Each seasonal flu vaccination may recruit only limited new T cells, authors suggested.

CDR1 and CDR2 from the germline V gene are DFQATT and SNEGSKA (reference sequence). Deletions cut 3 bases from V and 4 bases from J, with 9 bases between. This CDR3 has 12 residues. TCRdb re-called the RT-PCR reads through MiXCR, storing one row per CDR3 protein. The table shows hundreds of thousands of distinct CDR3 sequences, with 15% to 19% occurring only once. Regarding this clonotype: What it binds is not known.

The receptor comes from a man in his fifties who received an inactivated influenza vaccine. The chain combines TRBV20-1 with TRBJ1-1, with unresolved D. The material sequenced was PBMCs from blood, taken roughly 12 days after vaccination. CDR3 sequence reads: CSASSLGTEAFF. CDR3 coding DNA: TGCAGTGCTAGTTCTTTAGGCACTGAAGCTTTCTTT.